This TCR beta chain emerged from a study of CD8+ T cells in alopecia areata. On the study more broadly: After 6 to 18 months of tofacitinib, follow-up continued 6 months off drug.

For this clone: Its antigen is not known.

Sequencing relied on a cDNA template that was reverse transcribed from extracted RNA. Profiling relied on immunoSEQ multiplex PCR, and the TCRdb table lists in-frame clones only, not all of them. The data contain about 210,000 clones, 66% of them singletons. V shed 6 bases and J shed 9 bases, with 6 bases lying between them. Germline loops: CDR1 MNHNY, CDR2 SVGAGI (reference sequence). This CDR3 has 10 amino acids. Described treatment: oral pan-JAK inhibitor, 5-10 mg twice daily. General observations from the study: Scalp and blood samples kept many expanded lesional clones throughout tofacitinib. One nonresponder makes the tie between baseline CD8+ expansion and response uncertain. In patients, TCRs were shared less clearly than in mice, and HLA may possibly be involved.

The sequence came from a human donor with alopecia areata. Specimen: CD4+ T cells sorted from blood, collected between weeks 44 and 45, from a patient treated with tofacitinib. V is TRBV6-6 and J is TRBJ1-5; D remains ambiguous. The CDR3 bases are TGTGCCAGCAGCGAACGGCCCCAGCATTTT. Protein sequence: CASSERPQHF.